This TCR beta chain was identified in a study of T cells in Graves' hyperthyroidism and ophthalmopathy. Findings and limits, study-wide: Most thyroid clonotypes with frequency above 0.001 were detected in blood.

RNA transcripts provided the source from which TCR beta CDR3 regions were amplified. The HTBI set primed first-round TCR CDR3 RT-PCR. TCRdb re-analysed the multiplex PCR reads in MiXCR, keeping a single row per CDR3 protein. Counted here are around 440,000 distinct CDR3 sequences, around 14% occurring once; the ten biggest clones make up roughly an eighth. Trimming cost V 4 bases and J 5 bases; bases outside gene matches: 6. The CDR3 consists of 15 residues. Germline CDR1 and CDR2: SGDLS and YYNGEE. Diagnostic decisions used clinical symptoms, serum thyroxine and TRAb, thyroid ultrasound and orbital computed tomography. The PBMCs were sourced from fresh peripheral blood (around 9.9 ml). With respect to this clonotype: Its antigen remains unidentified.

The chain employs TRBV9 and TRBJ2-5; 12 bases match TRBD1. The source material was blood. This clonotype originated in a woman between 18 and 29 years old with Graves' hyperthyroidism. The chain's CDR3 is CASSTGTGGDETQYF. As DNA, the CDR3 is TGTGCCAGCAGCACCGGGACAGGGGGCGATGAGACCCAGTACTTC.